The 10 T cell receptor beta chains below all came from one sample that was sequenced in a study of OX40 agonist ivuxolimab in advanced cancers. Produced via immunoSEQ multiplex PCR; TCRdb's table is partial and in-frame only. Among 15,000 to 20,000 clones listed, about 89% were seen once. The sample consisted of CD4+ or CD8+ T cells sorted from blood, taken in a trial of the OX40 agonist ivuxolimab. The receptors stem from an adult with an advanced solid tumor such as melanoma, head and neck, liver or kidney cancer.

This chain uses TRBV29-1 with TRBJ2-2; D is uncertain. The CDR3 is made up of 13 amino acids. V was trimmed by 5 bases and J by 5 bases, leaving 12 bases between them. Germline assignment: CDR1 SQVTM and CDR2 ANQGSEA. DNA of the CDR3: TGCAGCGTTCCCCTAGAACTGACCGGGGAGCTGTTTTTT. The encoded protein is CSVPLELTGELFF.

The gene calls are TRBV4-3 and TRBJ2-2; the D is unclear. Trimming removed 3 bases from V and 1 base from J, with 6 bases in between. The V gene's germline CDR1 is LGHNA and CDR2 YSLEER. The CDR3 length is 14 residues. CDR3 region: CASSHSVNTGELFF. DNA for the CDR3: TGCGCCAGCAGCCATTCAGTGAACACCGGGGAGCTGTTTTTT.

In this sample, this clone turned up a few times. This chain connects TRBV5-6 to TRBJ2-7; TRBD1 matches 7 bases. V lost 6 bases and J lost 2; bases outside the gene matches: 8. CDR1 and CDR2 from the germline V gene are SGHDT and YYEEEE. The CDR3 length is 14 residues. CDR3 region: CASTLTGFAYEQYF. The CDR3 DNA sequence: TGTGCCAGCACCCTGACAGGGTTCGCCTACGAGCAGTACTTC.

The chain is built from TRBV7-2 and TRBJ1-1; D remains unclear. This CDR3 has 18 amino acids. CDR1 is SGHTA and CDR2 is FQGNSA in the germline V gene. Trimming removed 0 bases from V and 0 bases from J, with 17 bases in between. The CDR3 region has the DNA TGTGCCAGCAGCTTAGCGGCTTATAAGATGAGCATGAACACTGAAGCTTTCTTT. This encodes CASSLAAYKMSMNTEAFF.

The CDR3, as DNA: TGCGCCAGCAGCCAAGGGGGCAGCTATGGCTACACCTTC. This encodes CASSQGGSYGYTF. This chain connects TRBV4-3 to TRBJ1-2, with D perhaps TRBD1 (5 bases). The CDR3 is made up of 13 amino acids. The germline gives CDR1 LGHNA, CDR2 YSLEER. V dropped 1 base and J dropped 4 bases, with 7 bases sitting between them.

The V gene is TRBV19, the J gene TRBJ2-1; D not certain. V lost 9 bases and J lost 5, with 2 bases in between. This CDR3 comprises 9 residues. Germline CDR1 is LNHDA and CDR2 is SQIVND (reference sequence). CDR3 DNA: TGTGCCAGGAACAATGAGCAGTTCTTC. Protein sequence: CARNNEQFF. Looking up the rest from reference TRBV19 and TRBJ2-1 gives the full variable domain: DGGITQSPKYLFRKEGQNVTLSCEQNLNHDAMYWYRQDPGQGLRLIYYSQIVNDFQKGDIAEGYSVSREKKESFPLTVTSAQKNPTAFYLCARNNEQFFGPGTRLTVL.

The genes are TRBV27 and TRBJ2-3; 8 nucleotides align to TRBD1. V shed 3 bases and J 7 bases; nucleotides not matched to a gene: 6. Germline assignment: CDR1 MNHEY and CDR2 SMNVEV (reference sequence). The CDR3 has 14 amino acids. CDR3 amino acids: CASSFNRGRYTQYF. Written as DNA, the CDR3 is TGTGCCAGCAGTTTTAACAGGGGGAGGTATACGCAGTATTTT.

This clone was picked up a small number of times. CDR3 residues: CASSQASGSGNTIYF. Here the CDR3 DNA reads TGTGCCAGCAGCCAAGCATCCGGGAGTGGAAACACCATATATTTT. The chain couples TRBV4-2 to TRBJ1-3, with no clear D. There are 15 residues in the CDR3. V lost 1 base, J lost 3 bases, and 10 bases lay in between. CDR1 and CDR2 (germline): LGHNA, YNFKEQ.

This chain connects TRBV4-3 to TRBJ2-3; D is unresolved. CDR1 and CDR2 from the germline V gene are LGHNA and YSLEER. The CDR3 consists of 14 residues. V lost 1 base to trimming and J lost 4 bases, with 9 bases between them. The CDR3, as DNA: TGCGCCAGCAGCCAAGGAGTACTGGCAGATACGCAGTATTTT. Amino acids: CASSQGVLADTQYF.

The rearrangement joins TRBV7-6 to TRBJ2-1, with 8 bases lining up with TRBD1. Losses at the gene ends were 4 bases for V and 2 bases for J; bases not matched to a gene: 7. CDR1 and CDR2 from the germline V gene are SGHVS and FNYEAQ. CDR3 length: 16 residues. The CDR3 DNA is TGTGCCAGCAGCTCAGAGGTACAGGGGGCCTACAATGAGCAGTTCTTC. Translated: CASSSEVQGAYNEQFF.